Listed below are T cell receptor beta chains from one sample, sequenced in a study of memory CD4+ T cells and cytomegalovirus serostatus. Sequencing was performed with immunoSEQ multiplex PCR; in TCRdb, only in-frame clones are kept and a portion is missing. This sample has roughly 50,000 clones; around 82% occur once, and the top ten carry about 0.48%. What was sequenced was memory CD4+ T cells from blood. The receptors stem from an adult in good health and CMV-seronegative. Some clones in this sample may be carry-over from other donors' samples. The CDR3 runs from the conserved cysteine through the conserved F or W. Fields, in order: CDR3 DNA, CDR3 protein, D gene, clone size, V gene, J gene. D genes are given only for firm matches. Not every row has a clone size; where given, it reads once, few, many or a size class.

cdr3_nt: TGTGCCAGCAGCGTACGGACTAGGGCAGATACGCAGTATTTT
cdr3_aa: CASSVRTRADTQYF
d_call: TRBD2
clone_size: -
v_call: TRBV9
j_call: TRBJ2-3

cdr3_nt: TGTGCCAGCAGCTTCCTTACAGGGGCCCACGAGCAGTACTTC
cdr3_aa: CASSFLTGAHEQYF
d_call: TRBD1
clone_size: once
v_call: TRBV7-2
j_call: TRBJ2-7

cdr3_nt: TGTGCCAGCGGGGAGCATTGGAACACTGAAGCTTTCTTT
cdr3_aa: CASGEHWNTEAFF
d_call: -
clone_size: -
v_call: TRBV9
j_call: TRBJ1-1

cdr3_nt: TGTGCCAGCAGCGTCAGACAGGGGCTGACGGCGGGAGGTGGCACAGATACGCAGTATTTT
cdr3_aa: CASSVRQGLTAGGGTDTQYF
d_call: -
clone_size: -
v_call: TRBV9
j_call: TRBJ2-3

cdr3_nt: TGTGCCAGCGGTCGACTGGACTATGGCTACACCTTC
cdr3_aa: CASGRLDYGYTF
d_call: -
clone_size: -
v_call: TRBV28
j_call: TRBJ1-2

cdr3_nt: TGTGCCAGCAGCGGTGACAGGACCAATGAGCAGTTCTTC
cdr3_aa: CASSGDRTNEQFF
d_call: -
clone_size: -
v_call: TRBV11-2
j_call: TRBJ2-1

cdr3_nt: TGTGCCAGCACGTGGCAGGGGTGGTATGGCTACACCTTC
cdr3_aa: CASTWQGWYGYTF
d_call: -
clone_size: -
v_call: TRBV28
j_call: TRBJ1-2

cdr3_nt: TGCGCCAGTTCGCCCGGGGGGCAATCAAATACGCAGTATTTT
cdr3_aa: CASSPGGQSNTQYF
d_call: -
clone_size: -
v_call: TRBV4-3
j_call: TRBJ2-3

cdr3_nt: TGTGCCATCAGTGAGTCGATTATAGGTAGCACTGAAGCTTTCTTT
cdr3_aa: CAISESIIGSTEAFF
d_call: -
clone_size: -
v_call: TRBV10-3
j_call: TRBJ1-1

cdr3_nt: TGTGCCAGCAGCTTCCGAGGATCGGCAGATACGCAGTATTTT
cdr3_aa: CASSFRGSADTQYF
d_call: -
clone_size: few
v_call: TRBV11-2
j_call: TRBJ2-3

cdr3_nt: TGTGCCAGCAGCTTAGATAGCGGTTTAAGGGAGCTGTTTTTT
cdr3_aa: CASSLDSGLRELFF
d_call: -
clone_size: -
v_call: TRBV7-2
j_call: TRBJ2-2

cdr3_nt: TGTGCCAGCAGTTTACAATATTTAGCGGGAGGGAGGAACAATGAGCAGTTCTTC
cdr3_aa: CASSLQYLAGGRNNEQFF
d_call: TRBD2
clone_size: -
v_call: TRBV27
j_call: TRBJ2-1

cdr3_nt: TGTGCCAGCAGCACCCACCTAGCGGGGAGCACAGATACGCAGTGTTTT
cdr3_aa: CASSTHLAGSTDTQCF
d_call: TRBD2
clone_size: -
v_call: TRBV9
j_call: TRBJ2-3

cdr3_nt: TGTGCCAGCAGCTATGCCGCAAACACTGAAGCTTTCTTT
cdr3_aa: CASSYAANTEAFF
d_call: -
clone_size: -
v_call: TRBV7-2
j_call: TRBJ1-1

cdr3_nt: TGTGCCAGCAGTGAACCGCCTGCGAGCTACACCTTC
cdr3_aa: CASSEPPASYTF
d_call: -
clone_size: medium-sized
v_call: TRBV2
j_call: TRBJ1-2

cdr3_nt: TGTGCCAGCGTGTTGGTAGTCGGCCCTCTCGATGAGCAGTTCTTC
cdr3_aa: CASVLVVGPLDEQFF
d_call: -
clone_size: -
v_call: TRBV2
j_call: TRBJ2-1

cdr3_nt: TGTGCCAGTAGTATCCGACTAGCGGTTTTCCAAGAGACCCAGTACTTC
cdr3_aa: CASSIRLAVFQETQYF
d_call: TRBD2
clone_size: -
v_call: TRBV19
j_call: TRBJ2-5

cdr3_nt: TGTGCCAGCTCGCCCGTAGCCAGGAACACTGAAGCTTTCTTT
cdr3_aa: CASSPVARNTEAFF
d_call: -
clone_size: -
v_call: TRBV18
j_call: TRBJ1-1

cdr3_nt: TGCGGCAGCAGCCCAACATCCGGGAGAGGAGCCCGGGAGCTGTTTTTT
cdr3_aa: CGSSPTSGRGARELFF
d_call: -
clone_size: -
v_call: TRBV5-1
j_call: TRBJ2-2

cdr3_nt: TGTGCCATCAGTGAGGGTGAGAAAGGTGAGCAGTTCTTC
cdr3_aa: CAISEGEKGEQFF
d_call: -
clone_size: -
v_call: TRBV10-3
j_call: TRBJ2-1

cdr3_nt: TGTGCCAGCAGAGACAGCTACGAGCAGTACTTC
cdr3_aa: CASRDSYEQYF
d_call: -
clone_size: -
v_call: TRBV28
j_call: TRBJ2-7

cdr3_nt: TGCGCCAGCAGTCGCATCGGGGACAGTGAAGGGCTAGCCAAAAACATTCAGTACTTC
cdr3_aa: CASSRIGDSEGLAKNIQYF
d_call: TRBD1
clone_size: -
v_call: TRBV23-1
j_call: TRBJ2-4